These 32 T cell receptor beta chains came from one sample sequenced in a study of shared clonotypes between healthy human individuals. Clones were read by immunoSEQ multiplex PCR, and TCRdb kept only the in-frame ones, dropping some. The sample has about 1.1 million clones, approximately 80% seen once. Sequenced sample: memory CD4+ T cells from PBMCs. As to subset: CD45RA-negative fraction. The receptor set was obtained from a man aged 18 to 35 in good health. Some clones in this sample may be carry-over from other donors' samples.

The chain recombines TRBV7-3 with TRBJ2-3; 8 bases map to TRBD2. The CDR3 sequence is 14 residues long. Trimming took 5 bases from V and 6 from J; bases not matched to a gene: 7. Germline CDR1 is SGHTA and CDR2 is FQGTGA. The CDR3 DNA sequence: TGTGCCAGCAGCAGAAGCGGGAGTTCCGATACGCAGTATTTT. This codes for CASSRSGSSDTQYF.

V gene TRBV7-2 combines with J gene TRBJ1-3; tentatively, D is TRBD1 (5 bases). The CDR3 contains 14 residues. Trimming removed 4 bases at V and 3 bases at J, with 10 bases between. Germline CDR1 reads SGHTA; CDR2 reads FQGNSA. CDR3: CASSSGTFGNTIYF. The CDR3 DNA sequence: TGTGCCAGCAGCTCAGGGACTTTTGGAAACACCATATATTTT.

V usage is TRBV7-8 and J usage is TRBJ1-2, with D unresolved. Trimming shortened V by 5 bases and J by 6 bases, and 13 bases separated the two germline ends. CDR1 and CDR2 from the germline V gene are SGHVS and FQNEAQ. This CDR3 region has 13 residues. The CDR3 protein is CASSPPGKDGYTF. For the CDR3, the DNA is TGTGCCAGCAGCCCTCCGGGGAAGGATGGCTACACCTTC.

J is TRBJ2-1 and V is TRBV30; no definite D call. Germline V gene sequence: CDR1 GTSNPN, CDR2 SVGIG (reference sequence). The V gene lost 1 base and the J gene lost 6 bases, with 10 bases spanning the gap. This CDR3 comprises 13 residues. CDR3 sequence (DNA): TGTGCCTGGAGTGGGGGTCCACTCAATGAGCAGTTCTTC. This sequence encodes CAWSGGPLNEQFF.

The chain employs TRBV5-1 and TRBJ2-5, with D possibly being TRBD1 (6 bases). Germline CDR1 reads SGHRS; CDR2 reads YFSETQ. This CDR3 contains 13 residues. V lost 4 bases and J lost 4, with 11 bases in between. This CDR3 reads CASSVQGPETQYF. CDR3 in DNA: TGCGCCAGCAGCGTACAGGGTCCAGAGACCCAGTACTTC.

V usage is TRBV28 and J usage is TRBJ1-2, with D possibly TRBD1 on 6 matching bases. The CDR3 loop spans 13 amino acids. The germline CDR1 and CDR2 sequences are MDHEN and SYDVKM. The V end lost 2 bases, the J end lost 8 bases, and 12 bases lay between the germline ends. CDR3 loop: CASSLKGGGGYTF. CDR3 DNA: TGTGCCAGCAGTTTAAAGGGGGGCGGCGGCTACACCTTC.

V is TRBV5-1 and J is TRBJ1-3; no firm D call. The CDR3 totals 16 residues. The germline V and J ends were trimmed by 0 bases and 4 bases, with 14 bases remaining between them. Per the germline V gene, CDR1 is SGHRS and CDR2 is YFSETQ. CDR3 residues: CASSLGSGTRGNTIYF. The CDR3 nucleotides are TGCGCCAGCAGCTTGGGGTCAGGCACTAGGGGAAACACCATATATTTT.

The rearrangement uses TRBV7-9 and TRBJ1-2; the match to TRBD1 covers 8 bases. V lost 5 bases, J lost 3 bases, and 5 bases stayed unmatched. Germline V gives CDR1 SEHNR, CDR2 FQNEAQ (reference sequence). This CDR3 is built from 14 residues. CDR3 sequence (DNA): TGTGCCAGCAGCCGACCGGGACAGGACTATGGCTACACCTTC. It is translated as CASSRPGQDYGYTF.

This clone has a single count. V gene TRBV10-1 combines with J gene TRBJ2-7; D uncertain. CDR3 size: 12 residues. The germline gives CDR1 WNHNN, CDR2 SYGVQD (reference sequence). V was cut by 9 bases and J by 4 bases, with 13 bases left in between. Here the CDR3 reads CARPLRPYEQYF. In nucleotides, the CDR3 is TGCGCCAGACCTCTACGGCCATACGAGCAGTACTTC.

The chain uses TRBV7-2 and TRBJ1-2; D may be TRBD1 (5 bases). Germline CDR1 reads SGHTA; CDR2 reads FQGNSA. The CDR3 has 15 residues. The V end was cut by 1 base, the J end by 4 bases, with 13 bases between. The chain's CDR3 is CASSLVRGSLYGYTF. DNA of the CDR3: TGTGCCAGCAGCTTAGTGCGGGGCTCCCTCTATGGCTACACCTTC.

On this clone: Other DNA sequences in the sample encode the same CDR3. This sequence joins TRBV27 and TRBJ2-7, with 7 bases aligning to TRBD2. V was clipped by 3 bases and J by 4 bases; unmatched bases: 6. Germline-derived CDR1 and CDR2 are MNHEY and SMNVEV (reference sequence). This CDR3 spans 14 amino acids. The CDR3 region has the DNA TGTGCCAGCAGTTTGGACGGGAGGCGTTACGAGCAGTACTTC. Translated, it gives CASSLDGRRYEQYF.

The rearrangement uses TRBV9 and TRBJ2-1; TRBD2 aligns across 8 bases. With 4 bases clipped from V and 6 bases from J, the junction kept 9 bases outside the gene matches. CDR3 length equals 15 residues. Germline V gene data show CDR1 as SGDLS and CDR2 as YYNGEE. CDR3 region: CASSTSGTSGNEQFF. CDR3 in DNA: TGTGCCAGCAGCACTTCCGGGACTAGTGGCAATGAGCAGTTCTTC.

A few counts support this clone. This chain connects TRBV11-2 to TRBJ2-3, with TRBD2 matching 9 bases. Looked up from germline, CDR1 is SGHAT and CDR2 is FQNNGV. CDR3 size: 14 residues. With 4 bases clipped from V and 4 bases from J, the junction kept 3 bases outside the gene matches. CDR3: CASSSAGGADTQYF. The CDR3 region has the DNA TGTGCCAGCAGCTCAGCGGGAGGAGCAGATACGCAGTATTTT.

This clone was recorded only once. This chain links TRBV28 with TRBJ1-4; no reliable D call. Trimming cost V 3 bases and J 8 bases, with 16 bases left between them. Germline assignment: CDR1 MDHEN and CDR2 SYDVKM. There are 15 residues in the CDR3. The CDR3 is CASSFPGARGEKLFF. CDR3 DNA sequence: TGTGCCAGCAGTTTTCCTGGCGCCAGAGGCGAAAAACTGTTTTTT.

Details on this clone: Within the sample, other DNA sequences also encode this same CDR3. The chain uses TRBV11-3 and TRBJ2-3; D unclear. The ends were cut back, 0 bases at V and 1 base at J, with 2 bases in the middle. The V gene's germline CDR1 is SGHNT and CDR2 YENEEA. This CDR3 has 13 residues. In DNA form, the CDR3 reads TGTGCCAGCAGCTTAGAAGGCACAGATACGCAGTATTTT. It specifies CASSLEGTDTQYF.

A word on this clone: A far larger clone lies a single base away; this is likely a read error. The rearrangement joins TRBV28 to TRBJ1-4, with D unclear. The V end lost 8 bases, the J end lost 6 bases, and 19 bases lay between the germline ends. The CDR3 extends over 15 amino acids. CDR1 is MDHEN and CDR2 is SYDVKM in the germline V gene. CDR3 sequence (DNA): TGTGCCAGCTCCTTGGCCCCAGGAGATGATGAAAAACTGTTTTTT. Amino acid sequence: CASSLAPGDDEKLFF.

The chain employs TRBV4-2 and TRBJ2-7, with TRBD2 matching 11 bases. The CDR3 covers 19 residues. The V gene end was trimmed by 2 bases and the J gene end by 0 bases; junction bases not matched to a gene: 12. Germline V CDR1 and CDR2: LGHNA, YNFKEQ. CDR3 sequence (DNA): TGTGCCAGCAGCCAACAGCGCCGAAGTAGCGGGAGGGCCTCCTACGAGCAGTACTTC. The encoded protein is CASSQQRRSSGRASYEQYF.

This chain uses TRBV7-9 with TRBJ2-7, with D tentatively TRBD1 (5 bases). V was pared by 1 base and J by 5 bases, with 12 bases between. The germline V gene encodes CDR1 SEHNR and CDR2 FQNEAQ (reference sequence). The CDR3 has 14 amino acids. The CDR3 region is CASSLVGASDEQYF. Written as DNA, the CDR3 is TGTGCCAGCAGCTTAGTAGGGGCGAGCGACGAGCAGTACTTC.

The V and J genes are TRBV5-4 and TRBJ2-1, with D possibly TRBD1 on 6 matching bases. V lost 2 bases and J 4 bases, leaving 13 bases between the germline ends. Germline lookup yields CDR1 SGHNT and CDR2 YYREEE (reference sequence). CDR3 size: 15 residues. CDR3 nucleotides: TGTGCCAGCAGCTTCGCAGGGGCGGAATACAATGAGCAGTTCTTC. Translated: CASSFAGAEYNEQFF.

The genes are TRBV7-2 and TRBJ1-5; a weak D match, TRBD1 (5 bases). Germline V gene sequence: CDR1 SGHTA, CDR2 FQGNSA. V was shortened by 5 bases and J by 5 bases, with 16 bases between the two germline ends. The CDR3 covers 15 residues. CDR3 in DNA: TGTGCCAGCAGCCCCCGCGGGGGGACGGATCAGCCCCAGCATTTT. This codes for CASSPRGGTDQPQHF.

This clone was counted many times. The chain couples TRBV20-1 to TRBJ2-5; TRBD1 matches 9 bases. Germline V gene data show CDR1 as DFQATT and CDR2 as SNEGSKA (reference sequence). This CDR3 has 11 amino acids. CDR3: CGGQGRETQYF. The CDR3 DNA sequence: TGCGGGGGACAGGGACGGGAGACCCAGTACTTC.

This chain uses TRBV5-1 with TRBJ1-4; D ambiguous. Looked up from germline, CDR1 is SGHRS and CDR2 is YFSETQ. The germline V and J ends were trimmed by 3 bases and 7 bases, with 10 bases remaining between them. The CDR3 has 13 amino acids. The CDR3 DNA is TGCGCCAGCAGCTGGAACATCGGTGAAAAACTGTTTTTT. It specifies CASSWNIGEKLFF.

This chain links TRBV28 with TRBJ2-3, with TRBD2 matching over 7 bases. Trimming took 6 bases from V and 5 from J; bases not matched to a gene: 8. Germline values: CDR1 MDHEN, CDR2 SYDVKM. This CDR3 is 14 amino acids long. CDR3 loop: CASSSVGEGDTQYF. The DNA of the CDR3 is TGTGCCAGCAGCTCCGTAGGGGAGGGAGATACGCAGTATTTT.

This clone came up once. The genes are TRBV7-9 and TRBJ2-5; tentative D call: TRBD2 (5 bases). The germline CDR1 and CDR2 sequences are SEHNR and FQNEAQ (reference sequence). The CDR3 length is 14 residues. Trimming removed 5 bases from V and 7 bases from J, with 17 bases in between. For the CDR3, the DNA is TGTGCCAGCAGCCTCCAAGGCGGGCTGGGGACCCAGTACTTC. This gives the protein CASSLQGGLGTQYF. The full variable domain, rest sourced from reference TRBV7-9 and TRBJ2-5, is DTGVSQNPRHKITKRGQNVTFRCDPISEHNRLYWYRQTLGQGPEFLTYFQNEAQLEKSRLLSDRFSAERPKGSFSTLEIQRTEQGDSAMYLCASSLQGGLGTQYFGPGTRLLVL.

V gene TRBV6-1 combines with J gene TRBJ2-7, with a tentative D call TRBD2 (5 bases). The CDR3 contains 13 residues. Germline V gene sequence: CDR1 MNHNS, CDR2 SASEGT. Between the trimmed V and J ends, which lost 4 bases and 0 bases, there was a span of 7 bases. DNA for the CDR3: TGTGCCAGCAGTGTGAGGGACTCCTACGAGCAGTACTTC. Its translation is CASSVRDSYEQYF.

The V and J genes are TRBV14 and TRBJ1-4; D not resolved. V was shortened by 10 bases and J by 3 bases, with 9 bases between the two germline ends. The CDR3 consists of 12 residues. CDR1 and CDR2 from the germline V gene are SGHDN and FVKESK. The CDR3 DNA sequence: TGTGCCAATCCGCATGCTAATGAAAAACTGTTTTTT. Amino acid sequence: CANPHANEKLFF.

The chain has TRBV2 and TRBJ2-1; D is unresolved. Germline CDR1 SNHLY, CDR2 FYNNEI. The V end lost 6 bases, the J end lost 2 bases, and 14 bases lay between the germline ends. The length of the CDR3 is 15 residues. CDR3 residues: CASRAASATYNEQFF. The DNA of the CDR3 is TGTGCCAGCAGGGCCGCGAGCGCAACCTACAATGAGCAGTTCTTC.

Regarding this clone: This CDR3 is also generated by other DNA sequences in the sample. CDR3 DNA sequence: TGTGCCAGCAGCTTGGGGCTAGCGGGAGCTGATACGCAGTATTTT. It specifies CASSLGLAGADTQYF. The rearrangement links TRBV5-4 to TRBJ2-3; TRBD2 matches at 10 bases. The germline V gene has CDR1 SGHNT and CDR2 YYREEE (reference sequence). This CDR3 spans 15 amino acids. The ends lost 0 bases at V and 6 bases at J; junction bases unmatched: 4.

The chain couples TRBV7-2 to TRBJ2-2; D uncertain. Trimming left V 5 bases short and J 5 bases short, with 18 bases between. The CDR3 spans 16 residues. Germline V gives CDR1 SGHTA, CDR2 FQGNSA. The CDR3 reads CASSSMGLVPTGELFF. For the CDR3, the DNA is TGTGCCAGCAGCAGCATGGGTTTAGTGCCGACCGGGGAGCTGTTTTTT.

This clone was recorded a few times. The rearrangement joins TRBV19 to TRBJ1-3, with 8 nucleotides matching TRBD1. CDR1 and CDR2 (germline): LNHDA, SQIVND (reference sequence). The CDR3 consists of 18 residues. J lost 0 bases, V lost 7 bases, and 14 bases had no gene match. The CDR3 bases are TGTGCCAGTACCCACGACAGGGGTACCCGCCGCTCTGGAAACACCATATATTTT. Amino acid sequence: CASTHDRGTRRSGNTIYF.

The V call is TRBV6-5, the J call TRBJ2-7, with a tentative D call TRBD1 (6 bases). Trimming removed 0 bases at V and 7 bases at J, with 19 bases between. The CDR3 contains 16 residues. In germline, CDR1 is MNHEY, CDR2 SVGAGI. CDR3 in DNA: TGTGCCAGCAGTTACTCGCCGACAGGTGCCTCTGAGGAGCAGTACTTC. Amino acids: CASSYSPTGASEEQYF.

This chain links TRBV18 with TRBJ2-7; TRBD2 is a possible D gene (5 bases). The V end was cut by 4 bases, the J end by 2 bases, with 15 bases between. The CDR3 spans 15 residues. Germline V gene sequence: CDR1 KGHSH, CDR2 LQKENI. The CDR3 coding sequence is TGTGCCAGCTCACTTCCTGGAGGTTTAGCCTACGAGCAGTACTTC. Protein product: CASSLPGGLAYEQYF.